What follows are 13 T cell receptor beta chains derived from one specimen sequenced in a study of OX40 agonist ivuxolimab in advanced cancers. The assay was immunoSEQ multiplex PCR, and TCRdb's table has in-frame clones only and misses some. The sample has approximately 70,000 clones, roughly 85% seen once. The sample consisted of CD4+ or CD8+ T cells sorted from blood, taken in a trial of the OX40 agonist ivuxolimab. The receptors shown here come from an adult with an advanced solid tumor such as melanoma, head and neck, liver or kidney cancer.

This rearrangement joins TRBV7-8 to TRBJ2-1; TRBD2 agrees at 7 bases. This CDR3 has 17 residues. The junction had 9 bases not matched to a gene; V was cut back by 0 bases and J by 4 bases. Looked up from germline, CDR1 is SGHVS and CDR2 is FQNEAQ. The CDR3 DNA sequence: TGTGCCAGCAGCTTAGCGGGAGTAGCGGGCGGGTACAATGAGCAGTTCTTC. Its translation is CASSLAGVAGGYNEQFF. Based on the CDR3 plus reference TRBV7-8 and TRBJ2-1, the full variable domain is GAGVSQSPRYKVAKRGQDVALRCDPISGHVSLFWYQQALGQGPEFLTYFQNEAQLDKSGLPSDRFFAERPEGSVSTLKIQRTQQEDSAVYLCASSLAGVAGGYNEQFFGPGTRLTVL.

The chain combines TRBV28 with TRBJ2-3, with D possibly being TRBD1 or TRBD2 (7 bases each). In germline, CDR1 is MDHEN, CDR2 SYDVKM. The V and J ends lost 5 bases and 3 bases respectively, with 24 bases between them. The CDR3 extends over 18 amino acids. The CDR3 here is CASSHDREGAGLTDTQYF. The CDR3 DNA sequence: TGTGCCAGCAGTCATGACAGGGAAGGAGCGGGATTGACAGATACGCAGTATTTT.

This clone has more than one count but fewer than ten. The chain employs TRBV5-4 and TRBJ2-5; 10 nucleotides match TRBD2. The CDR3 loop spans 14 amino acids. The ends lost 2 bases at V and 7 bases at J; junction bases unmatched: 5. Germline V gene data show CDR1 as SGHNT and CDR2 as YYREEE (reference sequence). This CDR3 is CASSLRAGGRTQYF. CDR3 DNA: TGTGCCAGCAGCTTACGAGCGGGGGGGAGGACCCAGTACTTC.

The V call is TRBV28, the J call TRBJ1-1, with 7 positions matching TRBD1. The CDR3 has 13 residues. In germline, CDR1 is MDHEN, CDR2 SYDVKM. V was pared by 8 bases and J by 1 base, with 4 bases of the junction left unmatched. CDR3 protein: CASLAGGNTEAFF. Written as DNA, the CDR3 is TGTGCCAGCCTGGCAGGGGGGAACACTGAAGCTTTCTTT.

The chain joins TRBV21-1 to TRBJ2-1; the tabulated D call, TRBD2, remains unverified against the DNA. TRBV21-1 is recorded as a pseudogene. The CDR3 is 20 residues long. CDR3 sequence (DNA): TGTGCCAGCAGCAACCACAATAACGGGGACTTTTTCAGGCTCGACAATGAGCAGTTCTTC. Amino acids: CASSNHNNGDFFRLDNEQFF.

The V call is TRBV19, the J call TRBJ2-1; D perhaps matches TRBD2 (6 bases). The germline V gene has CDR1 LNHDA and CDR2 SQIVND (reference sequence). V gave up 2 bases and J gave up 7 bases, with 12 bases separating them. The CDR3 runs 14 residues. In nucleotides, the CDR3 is TGTGCCAGTAGTATAAGCGGGCGGGATAATGAGCAGTTCTTC. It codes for CASSISGRDNEQFF.

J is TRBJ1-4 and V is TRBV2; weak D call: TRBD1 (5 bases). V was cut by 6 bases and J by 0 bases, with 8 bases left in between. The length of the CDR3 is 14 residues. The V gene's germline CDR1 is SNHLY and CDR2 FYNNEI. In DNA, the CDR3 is TGTGCCAGCAGGGCAGGGTCAACTAATGAAAAACTGTTTTTT. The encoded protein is CASRAGSTNEKLFF.

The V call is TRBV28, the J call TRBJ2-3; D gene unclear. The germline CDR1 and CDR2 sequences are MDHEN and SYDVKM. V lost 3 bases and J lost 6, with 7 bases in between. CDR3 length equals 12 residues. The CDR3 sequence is CASSLDRDTQYF. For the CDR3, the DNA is TGTGCCAGCAGTTTGGATAGGGATACGCAGTATTTT. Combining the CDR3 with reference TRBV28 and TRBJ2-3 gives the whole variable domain DVKVTQSSRYLVKRTGEKVFLECVQDMDHENMFWYRQDPGLGLRLIYFSYDVKMKEKGDIPEGYSVSREKKERFSLILESASTNQTSMYLCASSLDRDTQYFGPGTRLTVL.

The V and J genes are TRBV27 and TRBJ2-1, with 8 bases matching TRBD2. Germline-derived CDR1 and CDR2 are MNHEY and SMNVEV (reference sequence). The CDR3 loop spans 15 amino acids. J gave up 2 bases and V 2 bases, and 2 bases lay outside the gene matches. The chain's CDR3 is CASSLRGGPYNEQFF. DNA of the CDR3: TGTGCCAGCAGTTTACGGGGGGGCCCCTACAATGAGCAGTTCTTC.

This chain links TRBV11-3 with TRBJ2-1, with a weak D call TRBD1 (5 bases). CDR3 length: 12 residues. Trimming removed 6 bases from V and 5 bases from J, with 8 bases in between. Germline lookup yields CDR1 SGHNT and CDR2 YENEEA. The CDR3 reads CASSRGDNEQFF. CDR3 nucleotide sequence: TGTGCCAGCAGTAGGGGCGACAATGAGCAGTTCTTC.

CDR3 sequence (DNA): TGTGCCAGCAGCCAATGGACAGGGCCCTACACTGAAGCTTTCTTT. Translated: CASSQWTGPYTEAFF. V gene TRBV14 combines with J gene TRBJ1-1, with 8 nucleotides matching TRBD1. The CDR3 consists of 15 residues. The V segment lost 2 bases and the J segment 3 bases; nucleotides outside the gene matches: 5. Germline CDR1 is SGHDN and CDR2 is FVKESK.

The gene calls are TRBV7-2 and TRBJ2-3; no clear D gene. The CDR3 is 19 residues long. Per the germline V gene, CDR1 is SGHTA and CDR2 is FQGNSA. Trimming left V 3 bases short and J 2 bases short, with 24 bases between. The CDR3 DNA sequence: TGTGCCAGCAGCTTGGCCAAGGCAGGTCCTCGGGTCCTCACAGATACGCAGTATTTT. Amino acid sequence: CASSLAKAGPRVLTDTQYF.

The CDR3: CASSFPPSGANTGELFF. For the CDR3, the DNA is TGTGCCAGCAGTTTTCCCCCTAGCGGGGCCAACACCGGGGAGCTGTTTTTT. The V call is TRBV28, the J call TRBJ2-2; 9 positions agree with TRBD2. V trimming: 3 bases; J trimming: 2 bases; junction bases outside the gene matches: 7. Germline V lookup: CDR1 MDHEN, CDR2 SYDVKM. The CDR3 length is 17 residues.